This T cell receptor beta chain was sequenced during a study of blood T cell repertoires in COVID-19. As for the study in general: T cells, B-cell-depleted T cells, or PBMCs provided the cDNA or gDNA that served as material.

Repertoires were generated with immunoSEQ multiplex PCR, while TCRdb's copy carries only in-frame clones and drops some. In the table there are under 25,000 clones, approximately 88% of which are singletons. With V trimmed by 10 bases and J by 4 bases, 19 bases remained unmatched. Per germline, CDR1 MDHEN and CDR2 SYDVKM. This CDR3 comprises 17 residues. This clone was found a few times. Material for sequencing was peripheral blood. The TCR comes from a man in his 70s in a cohort sampled during active COVID-19. This chain joins TRBV28 and TRBJ1-5, with 7 bases fitting TRBD1. The CDR3 nucleotides read TGTGCCATCCCCCGACAGGGAGCTCCCTTGGGGAATCAGCCCCAGCATTTT. It specifies CAIPRQGAPLGNQPQHF.